This T cell receptor beta chain was observed in a study of OX40 agonist ivuxolimab in advanced cancers. Study-wide background: A male proportion of just over 80% was recorded, with mean age around 60 years and range roughly 23 to 90. Enrollees could have had prior anti-PD-1, anti-PD-L1 or anti-CTLA-4 therapy, which about 40% had received.

Profiling relied on immunoSEQ multiplex PCR, and the TCRdb table lists in-frame clones only, not all of them. The repertoire holds around 50,000 clones, with 81% as singletons. Individuals having autoimmune disease history or systemic immunosuppression were not enrolled. Germline-derived CDR1 and CDR2 are MNHNS and SASEGT. The V and J ends lost 7 bases and 5 bases respectively, with 15 bases between them. The CDR3 has 14 amino acids. The TCR sequence derives from an adult with an advanced solid tumor such as melanoma, head and neck, liver or kidney cancer. The material sequenced was CD4+ or CD8+ T cells sorted from blood, taken in a trial of the OX40 agonist ivuxolimab. This chain uses TRBV6-1 with TRBJ1-5; D not resolved. The chain's CDR3 is CASTDTLGDQPQHF. CDR3 nucleotide sequence: TGTGCCAGCACTGATACACTCGGTGATCAGCCCCAGCATTTT.